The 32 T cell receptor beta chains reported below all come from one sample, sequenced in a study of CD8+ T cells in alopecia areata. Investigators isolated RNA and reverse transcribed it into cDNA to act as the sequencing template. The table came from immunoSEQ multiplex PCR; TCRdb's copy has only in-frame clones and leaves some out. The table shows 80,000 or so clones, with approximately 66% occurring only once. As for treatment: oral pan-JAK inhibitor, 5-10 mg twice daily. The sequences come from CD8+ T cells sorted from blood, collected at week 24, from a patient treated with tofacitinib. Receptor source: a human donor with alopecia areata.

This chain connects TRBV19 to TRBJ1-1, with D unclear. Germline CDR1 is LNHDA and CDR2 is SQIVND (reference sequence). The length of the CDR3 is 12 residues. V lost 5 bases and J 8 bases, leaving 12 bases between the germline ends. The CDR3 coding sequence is TGTGCCAGTAGTGCCGCCCCTTACGAAGCTTTCTTT. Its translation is CASSAAPYEAFF.

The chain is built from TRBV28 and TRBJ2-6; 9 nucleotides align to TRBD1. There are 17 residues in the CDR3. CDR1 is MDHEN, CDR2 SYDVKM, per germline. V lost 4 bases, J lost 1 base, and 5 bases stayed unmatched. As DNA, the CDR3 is TGTGCCAGCAGTTGGGACAGGGTAGGGTCTGGGGCCAACGTCCTGACTTTC. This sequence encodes CASSWDRVGSGANVLTF. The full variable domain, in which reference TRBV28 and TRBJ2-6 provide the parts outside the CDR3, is DVKVTQSSRYLVKRTGEKVFLECVQDMDHENMFWYRQDPGLGLRLIYFSYDVKMKEKGDIPEGYSVSREKKERFSLILESASTNQTSMYLCASSWDRVGSGANVLTFGAGSRLTVL.

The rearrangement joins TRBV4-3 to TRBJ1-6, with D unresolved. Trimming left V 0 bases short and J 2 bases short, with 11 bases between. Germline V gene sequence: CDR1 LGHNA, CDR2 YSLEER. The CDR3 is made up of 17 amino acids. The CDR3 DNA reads TGCGCCAGCAGCCAAGATCGACCGGGAGCCTATAATTCACCCCTCCACTTT. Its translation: CASSQDRPGAYNSPLHF.

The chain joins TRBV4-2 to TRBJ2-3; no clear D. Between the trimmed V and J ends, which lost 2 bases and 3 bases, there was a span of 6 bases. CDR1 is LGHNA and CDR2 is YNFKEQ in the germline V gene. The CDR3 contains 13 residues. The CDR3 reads CASSQTRTDTQYF. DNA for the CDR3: TGTGCCAGCAGCCAAACGAGGACAGATACGCAGTATTTT.

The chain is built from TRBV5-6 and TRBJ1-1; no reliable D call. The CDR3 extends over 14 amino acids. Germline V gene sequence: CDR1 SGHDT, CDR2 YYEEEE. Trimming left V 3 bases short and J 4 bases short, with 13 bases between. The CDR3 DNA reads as TGTGCCAGCAGCTACCTTCAGGTGGGCACTGAAGCTTTCTTT. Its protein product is CASSYLQVGTEAFF.

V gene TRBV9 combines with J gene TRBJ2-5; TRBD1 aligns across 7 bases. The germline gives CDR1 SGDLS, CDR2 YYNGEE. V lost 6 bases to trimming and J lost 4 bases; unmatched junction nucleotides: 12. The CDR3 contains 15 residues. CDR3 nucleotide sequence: TGTGCCAGCACCCCCTGGGACAGAGAAGGAGAGACCCAGTACTTC. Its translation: CASTPWDREGETQYF.

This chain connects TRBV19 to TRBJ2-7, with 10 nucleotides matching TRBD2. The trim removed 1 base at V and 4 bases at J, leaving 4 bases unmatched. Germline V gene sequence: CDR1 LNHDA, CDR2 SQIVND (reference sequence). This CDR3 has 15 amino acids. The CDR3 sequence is CASSIGLAGAYEQYF. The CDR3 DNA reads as TGTGCCAGTAGTATAGGTCTAGCGGGAGCATACGAGCAGTACTTC.

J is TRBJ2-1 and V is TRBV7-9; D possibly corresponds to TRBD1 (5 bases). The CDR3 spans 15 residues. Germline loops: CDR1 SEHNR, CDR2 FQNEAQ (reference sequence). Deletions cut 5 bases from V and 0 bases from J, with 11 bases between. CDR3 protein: CASSQGPSSYNEQFF. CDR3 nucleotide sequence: TGTGCCAGCAGCCAGGGTCCAAGCTCCTACAATGAGCAGTTCTTC.

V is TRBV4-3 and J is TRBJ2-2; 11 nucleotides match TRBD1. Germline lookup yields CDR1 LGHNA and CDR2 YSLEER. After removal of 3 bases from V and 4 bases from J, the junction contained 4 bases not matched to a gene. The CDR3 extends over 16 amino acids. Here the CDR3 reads CASSHPGTGGTGELFF. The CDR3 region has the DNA TGCGCCAGCAGCCACCCTGGGACAGGGGGCACCGGGGAGCTGTTTTTT.

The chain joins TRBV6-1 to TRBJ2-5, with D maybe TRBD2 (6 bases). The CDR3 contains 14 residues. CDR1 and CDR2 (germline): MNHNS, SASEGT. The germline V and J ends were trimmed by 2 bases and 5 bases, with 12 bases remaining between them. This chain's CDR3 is CASSENGGWETQYF. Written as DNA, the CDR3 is TGTGCCAGCAGTGAAAACGGGGGTTGGGAGACCCAGTACTTC.

The CDR3 region is CASSIVHDSTEAFF. The CDR3 nucleotides are TGTGCCAGTAGTATAGTACACGACAGTACTGAAGCTTTCTTT. The genes are TRBV19 and TRBJ1-1; maybe TRBD1 (5 bases). V lost 1 base, J lost 5 bases, and 11 bases lay in between. The germline CDR1 and CDR2 sequences are LNHDA and SQIVND (reference sequence). This CDR3 contains 14 residues.

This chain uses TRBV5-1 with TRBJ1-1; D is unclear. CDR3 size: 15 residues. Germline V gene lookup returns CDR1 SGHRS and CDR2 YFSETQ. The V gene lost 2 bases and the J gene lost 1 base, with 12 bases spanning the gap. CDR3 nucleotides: TGCGCCAGCAGCTTCGAACGGGGAGGGAACACTGAAGCTTTCTTT. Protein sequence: CASSFERGGNTEAFF.

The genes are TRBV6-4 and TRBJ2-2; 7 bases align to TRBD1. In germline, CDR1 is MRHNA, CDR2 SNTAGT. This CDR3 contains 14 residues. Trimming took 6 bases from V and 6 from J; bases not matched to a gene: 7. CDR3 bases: TGTGCCAGCAGCCCCACAGGGGCGGCCGGGGAGCTGTTTTTT. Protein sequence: CASSPTGAAGELFF.

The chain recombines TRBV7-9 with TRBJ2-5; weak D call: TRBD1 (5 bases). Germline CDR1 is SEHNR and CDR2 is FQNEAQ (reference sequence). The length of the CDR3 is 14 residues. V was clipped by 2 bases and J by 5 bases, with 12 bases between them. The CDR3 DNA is TGTGCCAGCAGCTTATCTGGGGCAATGGAGACCCAGTACTTC. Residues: CASSLSGAMETQYF. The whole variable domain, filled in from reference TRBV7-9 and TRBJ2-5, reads DTGVSQNPRHKITKRGQNVTFRCDPISEHNRLYWYRQTLGQGPEFLTYFQNEAQLEKSRLLSDRFSAERPKGSFSTLEIQRTEQGDSAMYLCASSLSGAMETQYFGPGTRLLVL.

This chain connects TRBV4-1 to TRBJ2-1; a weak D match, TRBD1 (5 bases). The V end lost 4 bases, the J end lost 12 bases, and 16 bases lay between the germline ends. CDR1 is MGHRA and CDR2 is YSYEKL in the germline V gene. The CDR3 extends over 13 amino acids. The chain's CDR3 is CASSPGQGGRQFF. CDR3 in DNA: TGCGCCAGCAGCCCCGGGCAGGGCGGAAGGCAGTTCTTC.

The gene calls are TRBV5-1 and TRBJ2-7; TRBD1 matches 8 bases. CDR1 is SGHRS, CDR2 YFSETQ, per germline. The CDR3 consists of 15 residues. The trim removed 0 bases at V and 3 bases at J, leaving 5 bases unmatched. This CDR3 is CASSLGGQGIYEQYF. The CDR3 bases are TGCGCCAGCAGCTTGGGAGGACAGGGAATCTACGAGCAGTACTTC. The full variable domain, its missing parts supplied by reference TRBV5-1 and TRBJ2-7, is KAGVTQTPRYLIKTRGQQVTLSCSPISGHRSVSWYQQTPGQGLQFLFEYFSETQRNKGNFPGRFSGRQFSNSRSEMNVSTLELGDSALYLCASSLGGQGIYEQYFGPGTRLTVT.

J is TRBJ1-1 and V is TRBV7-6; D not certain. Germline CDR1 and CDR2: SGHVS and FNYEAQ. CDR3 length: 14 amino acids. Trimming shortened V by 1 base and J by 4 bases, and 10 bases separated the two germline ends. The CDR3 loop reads CASSLVAGSTEAFF. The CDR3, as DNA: TGTGCCAGCAGCTTAGTCGCGGGGAGCACTGAAGCTTTCTTT.

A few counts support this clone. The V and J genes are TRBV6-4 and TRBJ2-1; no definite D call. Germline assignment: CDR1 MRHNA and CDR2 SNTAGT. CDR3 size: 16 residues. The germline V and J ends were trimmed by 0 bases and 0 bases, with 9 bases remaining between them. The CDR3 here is CASSDSGRSSYNEQFF. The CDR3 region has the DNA TGTGCCAGCAGTGACTCTGGCAGGAGCTCCTACAATGAGCAGTTCTTC.

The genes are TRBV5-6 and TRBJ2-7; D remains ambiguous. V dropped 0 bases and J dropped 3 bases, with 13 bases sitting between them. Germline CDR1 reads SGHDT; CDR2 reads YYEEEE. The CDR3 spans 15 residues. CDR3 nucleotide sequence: TGTGCCAGCAGCTTGGTCTCGGAGAACGTCTACGAGCAGTACTTC. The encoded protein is CASSLVSENVYEQYF.

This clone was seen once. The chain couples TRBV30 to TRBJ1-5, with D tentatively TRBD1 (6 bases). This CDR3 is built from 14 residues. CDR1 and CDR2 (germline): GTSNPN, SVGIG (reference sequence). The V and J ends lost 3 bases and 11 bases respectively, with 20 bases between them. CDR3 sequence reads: CAWSGLRPGAAQHF. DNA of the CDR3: TGTGCCTGGAGCGGACTGAGACCGGGGGCTGCCCAGCATTTT.

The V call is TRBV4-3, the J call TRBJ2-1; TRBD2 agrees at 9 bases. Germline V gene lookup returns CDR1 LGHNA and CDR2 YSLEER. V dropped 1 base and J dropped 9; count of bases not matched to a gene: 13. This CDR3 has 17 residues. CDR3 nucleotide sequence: TGCGCCAGCAGCCAAGCGTCTAGCGGGATTGGGTGGGGTGAGCAGTTCTTC. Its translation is CASSQASSGIGWGEQFF.

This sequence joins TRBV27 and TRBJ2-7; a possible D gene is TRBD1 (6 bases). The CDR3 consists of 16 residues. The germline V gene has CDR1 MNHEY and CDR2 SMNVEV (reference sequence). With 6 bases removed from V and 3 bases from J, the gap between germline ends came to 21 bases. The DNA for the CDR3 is TGTGCCAGCAGCCCCACTCCGGGACAAATGATCTACGAGCAGTACTTC. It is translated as CASSPTPGQMIYEQYF.

CDR3 sequence (DNA): TGTGCCTGGATTGAAGGAGAGGGGCAAGAGACCCAGTACTTC. This sequence encodes CAWIEGEGQETQYF. V is TRBV30 and J is TRBJ2-5; tentatively, D is TRBD1 or TRBD2 (5 bases each). Germline-derived CDR1 and CDR2 are GTSNPN and SVGIG (reference sequence). The CDR3 has 14 residues. With 4 bases removed from V and 2 bases from J, the gap between germline ends came to 14 bases. The variable domain in full, completed from reference TRBV30 and TRBJ2-5, reads SQTIHQWPATLVQPVGSPLSLECTVEGTSNPNLYWYRQAAGRGLQLLFYSVGIGQISSEVPQNLSASRPQDRQFILSSKKLLLSDSGFYLCAWIEGEGQETQYFGPGTRLLVL.

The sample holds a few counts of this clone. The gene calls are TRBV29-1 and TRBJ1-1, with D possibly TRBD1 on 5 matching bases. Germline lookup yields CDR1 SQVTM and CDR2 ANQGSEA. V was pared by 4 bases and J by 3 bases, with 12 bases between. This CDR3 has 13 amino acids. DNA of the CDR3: TGCAGCGTTGCCGTGGGGGGTGACACTGAAGCTTTCTTT. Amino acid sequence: CSVAVGGDTEAFF. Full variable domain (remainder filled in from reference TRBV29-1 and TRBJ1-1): SAVISQKPSRDICQRGTSLTIQCQVDSQVTMMFWYRQQPGQSLTLIATANQGSEATYESGFVIDKFPISRPNLTFSTLTVSNMSPEDSSIYLCSVAVGGDTEAFFGQGTRLTVV.

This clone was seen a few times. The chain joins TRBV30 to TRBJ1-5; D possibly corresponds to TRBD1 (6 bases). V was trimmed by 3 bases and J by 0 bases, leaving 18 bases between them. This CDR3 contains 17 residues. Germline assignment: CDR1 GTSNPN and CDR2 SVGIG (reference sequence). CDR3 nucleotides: TGTGCCTGGAGAAAAGAGACAGGTGAATCTAGCAATCAGCCCCAGCATTTT. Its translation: CAWRKETGESSNQPQHF.

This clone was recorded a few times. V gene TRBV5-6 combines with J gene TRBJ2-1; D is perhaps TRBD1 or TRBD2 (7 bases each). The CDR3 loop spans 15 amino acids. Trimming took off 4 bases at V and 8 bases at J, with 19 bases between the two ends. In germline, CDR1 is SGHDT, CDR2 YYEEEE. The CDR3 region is CASSPGGGGRDEQFF. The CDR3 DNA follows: TGTGCCAGCAGCCCCGGGGGAGGGGGCCGAGATGAGCAGTTCTTC.

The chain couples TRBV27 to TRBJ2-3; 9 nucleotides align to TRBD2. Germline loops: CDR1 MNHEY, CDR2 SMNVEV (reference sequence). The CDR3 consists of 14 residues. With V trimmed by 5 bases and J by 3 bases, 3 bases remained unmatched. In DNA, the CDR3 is TGTGCCAGCAGTCACGGACTAGCGACAGATACGCAGTATTTT. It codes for CASSHGLATDTQYF.

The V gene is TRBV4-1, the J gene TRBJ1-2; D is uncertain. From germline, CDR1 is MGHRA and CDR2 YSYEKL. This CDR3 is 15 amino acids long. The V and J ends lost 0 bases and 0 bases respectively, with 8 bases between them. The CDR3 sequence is CASSQDSQTNYGYTF. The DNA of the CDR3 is TGCGCCAGCAGCCAAGATTCACAGACTAACTATGGCTACACCTTC.

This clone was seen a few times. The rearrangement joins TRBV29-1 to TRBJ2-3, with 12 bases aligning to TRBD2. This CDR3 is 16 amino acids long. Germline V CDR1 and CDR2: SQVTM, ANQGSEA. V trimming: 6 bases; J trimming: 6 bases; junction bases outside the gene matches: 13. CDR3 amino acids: CSVDPLAGGPRDTQYF. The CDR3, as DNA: TGCAGCGTCGATCCACTAGCGGGAGGTCCCCGGGATACGCAGTATTTT.

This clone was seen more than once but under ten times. CDR3 residues: CASSQIAGDQETQYF. The CDR3 nucleotides are TGTGCCAGCAGCCAAATCGCGGGGGACCAAGAGACCCAGTACTTC. The chain combines TRBV5-4 with TRBJ2-5; 7 nucleotides match TRBD2. Germline CDR1 and CDR2: SGHNT and YYREEE (reference sequence). V lost 4 bases and J lost 0; bases outside the gene matches: 6. The CDR3 is 15 amino acids.

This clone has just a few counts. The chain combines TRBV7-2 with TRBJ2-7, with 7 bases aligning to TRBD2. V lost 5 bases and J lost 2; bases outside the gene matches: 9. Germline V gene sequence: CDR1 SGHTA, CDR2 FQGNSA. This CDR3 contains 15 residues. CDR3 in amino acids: CASSEAAGQTYEQYF. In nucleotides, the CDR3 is TGTGCCAGCAGCGAGGCAGCGGGGCAGACCTACGAGCAGTACTTC.

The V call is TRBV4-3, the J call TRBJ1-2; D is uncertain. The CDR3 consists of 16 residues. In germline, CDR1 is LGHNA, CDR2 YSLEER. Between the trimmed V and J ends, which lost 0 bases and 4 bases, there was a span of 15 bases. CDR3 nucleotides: TGCGCCAGCAGCCAAGATCCGGGAATGTGGCTCTATGGCTACACCTTC. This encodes CASSQDPGMWLYGYTF.